The 17 T cell receptor beta chains below were found in one sample sequenced in a study of monozygotic twins with inflammatory bowel disease. TCRdb re-called the 5' RACE reads; one entry per CDR3 protein, DNA not given. The sample's table shows some 200,000 distinct CDR3 sequences. Sequences were obtained from blood. These receptors all come from a human donor with ulcerative colitis or Crohn's disease, or a healthy co-twin of an affected twin (not recorded which).

The chain recombines TRBV12-3 or TRBV12-4 with TRBJ1-5; there is no DNA to check the TCRdb D call of TRBD1. This CDR3 is 13 amino acids long. The chain's CDR3 is CASSPQGYQPQHF.

This chain links TRBV20-1 with TRBJ2-6. This CDR3 is built from 15 residues. CDR1 DFQATT and CDR2 SNEGSKA come from the germline V gene (reference sequence). The CDR3 protein is CSANQDTPGANVLTF.

The chain recombines TRBV5-4 with TRBJ2-1. CDR1 and CDR2 from the germline V gene are SGHNT and YYREEE (reference sequence). The CDR3 is 12 residues long. The CDR3 sequence is CASSLVHNEQFF.

The V and J genes are TRBV19 and TRBJ2-3; TCRdb reports TRBD1, a call that lacks DNA to check it against. Germline CDR1 is LNHDA and CDR2 is SQIVND (reference sequence). The CDR3 is 15 amino acids. CDR3 sequence reads: CASSSRTGGSDTQYF.

The chain uses TRBV4-1 and TRBJ2-4; TCRdb selects TRBD1, and the lack of DNA leaves this call unchecked. Germline V lookup: CDR1 MGHRA, CDR2 YSYEKL. This CDR3 spans 13 amino acids. CDR3 loop: CASSQDGQGLQYF.

The chain recombines TRBV5-1 with TRBJ1-4; TCRdb names TRBD1, which stays unverified in the absence of DNA. The germline CDR1 and CDR2 sequences are SGHRS and YFSETQ. The CDR3 spans 15 residues. Here the CDR3 reads CASSRTDATNEKLFF.

The rearrangement joins TRBV11-2 to TRBJ1-1; as DNA is missing, the TRBD1 call by TCRdb cannot be tested. Germline V lookup: CDR1 SGHAT, CDR2 FQNNGV. This CDR3 contains 19 residues. The CDR3 loop reads CASSFTGHDVGAMNTEAFF.

This chain's CDR3 is CASSLGRGFYEQYF. The chain employs TRBV11-2 and TRBJ2-7; the D call of TRBD2 rests on TCRdb alone, since no DNA is present to check it. The CDR3 totals 14 residues. Germline V CDR1 and CDR2: SGHAT, FQNNGV.

The chain carries TRBV20-1 and TRBJ1-1. The CDR3 is 15 amino acids. Germline CDR1 is DFQATT and CDR2 is SNEGSKA (reference sequence). The CDR3 spells CSASELARMTRGAFF.

CDR3 loop: CASSPSGLQNTEAFF. This chain links TRBV5-1 with TRBJ1-1. The CDR3 is 15 amino acids. CDR1 is SGHRS and CDR2 is YFSETQ in the germline V gene. The entire variable domain, with the rest obtained from reference TRBV5-1 and TRBJ1-1, is as follows: KAGVTQTPRYLIKTRGQQVTLSCSPISGHRSVSWYQQTPGQGLQFLFEYFSETQRNKGNFPGRFSGRQFSNSRSEMNVSTLELGDSALYLCASSPSGLQNTEAFFGQGTRLTVV.

V gene TRBV2 combines with J gene TRBJ2-7. CDR1 is SNHLY, CDR2 FYNNEI, per germline. The CDR3 length is 12 residues. This chain's CDR3 is CASSMTTYEQYF.

The chain recombines TRBV14 with TRBJ1-1. In germline, CDR1 is SGHDN, CDR2 FVKESK. The CDR3 sequence is 16 residues long. CDR3 sequence reads: CASSQDLRAWNTEAFF.

The chain combines TRBV12-3 or TRBV12-4 with TRBJ1-3. CDR3 length: 15 amino acids. The CDR3 spells CTSSFHAGSGNTIYF.

The rearrangement uses TRBV29-1 and TRBJ2-3; TCRdb designates TRBD1, a call that cannot be tested without DNA. The CDR3 is made up of 14 amino acids. Per germline, CDR1 SQVTM and CDR2 ANQGSEA. The CDR3 loop is CSVVGEGRTDTQYF.

This chain links TRBV7-2 with TRBJ1-1; there is no DNA to check the TCRdb D call of TRBD1. In germline, CDR1 is SGHTA, CDR2 FQGNSA. The CDR3 spans 11 residues. CDR3 region: CASSTRDRAFF.

The chain recombines TRBV15 with TRBJ2-4; as DNA is missing, the TRBD1 call by TCRdb cannot be tested. There are 17 residues in the CDR3. The V gene's germline CDR1 is LNHNV and CDR2 YYDKDF (reference sequence). The CDR3 loop reads CATSSTDRRLAKNIQYF.

The V and J genes are TRBV20-1 and TRBJ2-2; there is no DNA to check the TCRdb D call of TRBD1. Germline CDR1 and CDR2: DFQATT and SNEGSKA (reference sequence). This CDR3 is 13 amino acids long. This CDR3 is CSAQEGGTGELFF.